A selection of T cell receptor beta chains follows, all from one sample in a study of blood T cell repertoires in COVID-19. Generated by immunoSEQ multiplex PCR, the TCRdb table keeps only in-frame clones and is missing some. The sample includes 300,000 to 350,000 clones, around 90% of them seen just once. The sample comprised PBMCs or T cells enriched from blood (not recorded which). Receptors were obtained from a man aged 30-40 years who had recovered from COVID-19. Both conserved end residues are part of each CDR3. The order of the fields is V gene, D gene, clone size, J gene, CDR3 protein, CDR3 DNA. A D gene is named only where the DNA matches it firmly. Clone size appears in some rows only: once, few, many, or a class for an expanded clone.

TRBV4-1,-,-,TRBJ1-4,CASSSGTSGGEKLFF,TGCGCCAGCAGCTCAGGGACGTCCGGAGGGGAAAAACTGTTTTTT
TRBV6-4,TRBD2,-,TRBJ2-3,CASSRTSGGTDTQYF,TGTGCCAGCAGTCGAACTAGCGGGGGAACAGATACGCAGTATTTT
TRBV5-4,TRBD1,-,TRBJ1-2,CASSRTGTNYGYTF,TGTGCCAGCAGCCGGACAGGAACTAACTATGGCTACACCTTC
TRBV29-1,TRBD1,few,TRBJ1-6,CSVASGTVNSPLHF,TGCAGCGTGGCGTCCGGGACAGTTAATTCACCCCTCCACTTT
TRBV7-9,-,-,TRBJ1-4,CASSLEPAGHSEKLFF,TGTGCCAGCAGCTTAGAACCGGCAGGGCATAGTGAAAAACTGTTTTTT
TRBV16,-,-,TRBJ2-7,CASSQLIAYEQYF,TGTGCCAGCAGCCAATTGATAGCCTACGAGCAGTACTTC
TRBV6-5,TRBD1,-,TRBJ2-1,CASSPGQSSYNEQFF,TGTGCCAGCAGCCCGGGACAGAGCTCCTACAATGAGCAGTTCTTC
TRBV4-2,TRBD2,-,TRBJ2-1,CASSQIAGGYNEQFF,TGTGCCAGCAGCCAAATAGCGGGGGGATACAATGAGCAGTTCTTC
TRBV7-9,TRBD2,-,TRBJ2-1,CASSFSGGASEQFF,TGTGCCAGCAGCTTTAGCGGGGGGGCGAGTGAGCAGTTCTTC
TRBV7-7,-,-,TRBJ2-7,CASSFSPDERSEQYF,TGTGCCAGCAGCTTCTCCCCAGACGAGCGCTCCGAGCAGTACTTC
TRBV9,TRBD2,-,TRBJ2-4,CASSRGLAGQTKNIQYF,TGTGCCAGCAGCCGTGGACTAGCGGGGCAAACCAAAAACATTCAGTACTTC
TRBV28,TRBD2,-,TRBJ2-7,CASSYRAGTTLAEQYF,TGTGCCAGCAGTTACCGGGCGGGGACTACCCTCGCCGAGCAGTACTTC
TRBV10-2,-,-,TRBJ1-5,CASSEAVSNQPQHF,TGCGCCAGCAGTGAGGCAGTTAGCAATCAGCCCCAGCATTTT
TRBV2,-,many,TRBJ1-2,CASSEIGVANYGYTF,TGTGCCAGCAGTGAGATCGGGGTTGCTAACTATGGCTACACCTTC
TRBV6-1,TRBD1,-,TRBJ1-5,CASSGQGAEQPQHF,TGTGCCAGCAGTGGACAGGGGGCGGAACAGCCCCAGCATTTT
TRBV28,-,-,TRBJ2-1,CASTLSGGNEQFF,TGTGCCAGCACCCTCTCCGGGGGCAATGAGCAGTTCTTC
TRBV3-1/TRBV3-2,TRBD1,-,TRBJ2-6,CASSQGDRISGANVLTF,TGTGCCAGCAGCCAAGGGGACAGAATTAGTGGGGCCAACGTCCTGACTTTC
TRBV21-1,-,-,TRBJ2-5,CASRRDLSSGDLFQETQYF,TGTGCCAGCAGAAGGGACCTAAGTTCGGGGGACCTTTTCCAAGAGACCCAGTACTTC
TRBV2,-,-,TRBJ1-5,CASSVWANQPQHF,TGTGCCAGCAGTGTTTGGGCCAATCAGCCCCAGCATTTT
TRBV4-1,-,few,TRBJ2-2,CASSQQASNTGELFF,TGCGCCAGCAGCCAACAGGCCTCGAACACCGGGGAGCTGTTTTTT
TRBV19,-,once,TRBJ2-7,CASSQPGLLLSEQYF,TGTGCCAGTAGTCAACCGGGACTCTTACTCTCCGAGCAGTACTTC
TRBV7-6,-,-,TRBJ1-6,CASSLSGGQNSPLHF,TGTGCCAGCAGCTTAAGCGGGGGGCAGAATTCACCCCTCCACTTT
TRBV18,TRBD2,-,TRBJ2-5,CASSPRAGVVTQYF,TGTGCCAGCTCACCCCGGGCGGGAGTAGTGACCCAGTACTTC
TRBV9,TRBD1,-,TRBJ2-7,CASSLGQGNYEQYF,TGTGCCAGCAGCTTGGGACAGGGAAACTACGAGCAGTACTTC
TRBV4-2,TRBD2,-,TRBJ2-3,CASSQRSASGGTDTQYF,TGTGCCAGCAGCCAAAGGAGTGCAAGCGGGGGTACAGATACGCAGTATTTT
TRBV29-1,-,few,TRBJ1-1,CSVEQGDTEAFF,TGCAGCGTTGAACAGGGTGACACTGAAGCTTTCTTT
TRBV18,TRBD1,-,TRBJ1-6,CASSRDREMSYNSPLHF,TGTGCCAGCTCAAGGGACAGGGAAATGTCCTATAATTCACCCCTCCACTTT
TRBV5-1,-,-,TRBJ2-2,CASRFGSGELFF,TGCGCCAGCAGGTTCGGGTCCGGGGAGCTGTTTTTT
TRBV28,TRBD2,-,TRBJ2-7,CASTRAGNDYEQYF,TGTGCCAGCACGAGAGCGGGAAACGATTACGAGCAGTACTTC
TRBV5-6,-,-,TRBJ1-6,CASSLAQMNSPLHF,TGTGCCAGCAGCTTGGCACAGATGAATTCACCCCTCCACTTT
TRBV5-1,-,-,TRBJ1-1,CASSLRQVNTEAFF,TGCGCCAGCAGCTTGAGACAGGTGAACACTGAAGCTTTCTTT
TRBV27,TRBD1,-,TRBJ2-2,CASSLLWQGAGELFF,TGTGCCAGCAGTTTATTATGGCAGGGGGCCGGGGAGCTGTTTTTT
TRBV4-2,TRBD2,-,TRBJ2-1,CASSQVLAGANNEQFF,TGTGCCAGCAGCCAGGTTCTAGCGGGGGCCAACAATGAGCAGTTCTTC
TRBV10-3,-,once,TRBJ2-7,CAISELEGAIPYEQYF,TGTGCCATCAGTGAGTTGGAGGGGGCGATACCCTACGAGCAGTACTTC
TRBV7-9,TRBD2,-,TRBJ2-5,CASSLGLAGQETQYF,TGTGCCAGCAGCTTGGGTCTAGCGGGGCAAGAGACCCAGTACTTC
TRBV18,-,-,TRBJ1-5,CASSPPVPTEHNQPQHF,TGTGCCAGCTCACCACCTGTCCCGACAGAGCACAATCAGCCCCAGCATTTT
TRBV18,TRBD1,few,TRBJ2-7,CASSGVRTGKTYEQYF,TGTGCCAGCTCAGGGGTTCGGACAGGGAAGACTTACGAGCAGTACTTC
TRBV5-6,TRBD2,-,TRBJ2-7,CASSSGLAVSYEQYF,TGTGCCAGCAGCTCGGGACTAGCGGTCTCCTACGAGCAGTACTTC
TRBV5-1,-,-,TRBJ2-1,CASSLRGLDHNEQFF,TGCGCCAGCAGCTTGAGGGGGTTGGACCACAATGAGCAGTTCTTC
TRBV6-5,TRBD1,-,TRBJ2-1,CASRLDRDSYNEQFF,TGTGCCAGCAGACTGGACAGGGATTCCTACAATGAGCAGTTCTTC
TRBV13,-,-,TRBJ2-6,CASRPSGSGANVLTF,TGTGCCAGCAGACCCTCGGGCTCTGGGGCCAACGTCCTGACTTTC
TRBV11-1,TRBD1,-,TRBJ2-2,CASSQDRSNTGELFF,TGTGCCAGCAGCCAGGACAGGTCCAACACCGGGGAGCTGTTTTTT
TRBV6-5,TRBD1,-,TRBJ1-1,CASSSTGWNTEAFF,TGTGCCAGCAGTTCGACAGGGTGGAACACTGAAGCTTTCTTT
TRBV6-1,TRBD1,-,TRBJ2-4,CASSGPPGQGAKNIQYF,TGTGCCAGCAGTGGCCCCCCGGGACAGGGGGCCAAAAACATTCAGTACTTC
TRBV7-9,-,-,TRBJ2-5,CASSSRGQKVQETQYF,TGTGCCAGCAGCTCCCGGGGACAAAAGGTTCAAGAGACCCAGTACTTC
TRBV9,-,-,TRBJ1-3,CASSVEGRAPGNTIYF,TGTGCCAGCAGCGTAGAAGGCAGGGCCCCTGGAAACACCATATATTTT
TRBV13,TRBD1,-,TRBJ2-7,CASSLSGTGEYEQYF,TGTGCCAGCAGCTTATCCGGGACAGGGGAATACGAGCAGTACTTC
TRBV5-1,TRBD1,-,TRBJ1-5,CASSPGTDHASNQPQHF,TGCGCCAGCAGCCCGGGGACAGACCATGCGAGCAATCAGCCCCAGCATTTT
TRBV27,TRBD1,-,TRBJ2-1,CASSLMGQHNEQFF,TGTGCCAGCAGTTTAATGGGACAGCACAATGAGCAGTTCTTC
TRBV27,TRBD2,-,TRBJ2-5,CASSLFPGGTQETQYF,TGTGCCAGCAGTTTATTCCCCGGGGGGACCCAAGAGACCCAGTACTTC
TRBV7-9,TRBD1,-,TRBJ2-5,CASSLRQGAGETQYF,TGTGCCAGCAGCTTAAGACAGGGGGCGGGGGAGACCCAGTACTTC
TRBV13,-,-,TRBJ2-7,CASSLAAISYEQYF,TGTGCCAGCAGCTTAGCAGCGATAAGCTACGAGCAGTACTTC
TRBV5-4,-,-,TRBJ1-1,CASSLMGANTEAFF,TGTGCCAGCAGCTTGATGGGAGCGAACACTGAAGCTTTCTTT
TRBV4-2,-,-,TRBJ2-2,CASNDPSILTGELFF,TGTGCCAGCAATGACCCTAGTATTCTCACCGGGGAGCTGTTTTTT
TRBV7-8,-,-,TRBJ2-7,CASSPSSYEQYF,TGTGCCAGCAGCCCCAGCTCCTACGAGCAGTACTTC
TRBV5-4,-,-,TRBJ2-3,CASSLAGSTDTQYF,TGTGCCAGCAGCTTGGCCGGTAGCACAGATACGCAGTATTTT
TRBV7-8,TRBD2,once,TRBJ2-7,CASSLDRTSGNLYEQYF,TGTGCCAGCAGCTTAGACAGGACTAGCGGGAACCTCTACGAGCAGTACTTC
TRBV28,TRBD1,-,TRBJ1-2,CASSLAGTGGLLLYGYTF,TGTGCCAGCAGTTTGGCCGGGACAGGGGGACTCTTGCTCTATGGCTACACCTTC
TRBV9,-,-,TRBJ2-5,CASSLQVDQETQYF,TGTGCCAGCAGTCTACAGGTTGACCAAGAGACCCAGTACTTC